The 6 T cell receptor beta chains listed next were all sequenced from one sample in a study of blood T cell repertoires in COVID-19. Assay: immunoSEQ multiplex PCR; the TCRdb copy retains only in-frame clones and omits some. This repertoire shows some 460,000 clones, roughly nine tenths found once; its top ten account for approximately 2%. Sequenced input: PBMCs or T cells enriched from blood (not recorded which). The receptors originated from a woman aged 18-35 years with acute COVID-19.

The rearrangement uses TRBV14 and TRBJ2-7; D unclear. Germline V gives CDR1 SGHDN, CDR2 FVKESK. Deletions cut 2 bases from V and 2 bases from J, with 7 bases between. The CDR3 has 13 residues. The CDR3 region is CASSQWRAYEQYF. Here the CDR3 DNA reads TGTGCCAGCAGCCAATGGAGAGCCTACGAGCAGTACTTC.

CDR3 amino acids: CAISDQDRSYGYTF. DNA of the CDR3: TGTGCCATCAGTGACCAAGACAGAAGCTATGGCTACACCTTC. The chain carries TRBV10-3 and TRBJ1-2; possible D gene TRBD1, 5 bases. Germline V gene lookup returns CDR1 ENHRY and CDR2 SYGVKD. The CDR3 consists of 14 residues. Trimming shortened V by 3 bases and J by 4 bases, and 12 bases separated the two germline ends.

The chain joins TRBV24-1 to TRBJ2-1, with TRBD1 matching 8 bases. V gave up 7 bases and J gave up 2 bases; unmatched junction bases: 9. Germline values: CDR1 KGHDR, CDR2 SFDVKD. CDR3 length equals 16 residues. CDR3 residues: CATSEIGQGPYNEQFF. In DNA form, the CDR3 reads TGTGCCACCAGCGAGATAGGACAGGGCCCCTACAATGAGCAGTTCTTC.

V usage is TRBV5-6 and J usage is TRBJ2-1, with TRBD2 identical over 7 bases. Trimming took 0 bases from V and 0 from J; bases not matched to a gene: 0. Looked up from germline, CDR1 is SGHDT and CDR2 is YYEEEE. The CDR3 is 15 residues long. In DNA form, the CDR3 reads TGTGCCAGCAGCTTGGTAGCGGGCTCCTACAATGAGCAGTTCTTC. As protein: CASSLVAGSYNEQFF. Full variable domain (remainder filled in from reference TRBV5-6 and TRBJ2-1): DAGVTQSPTHLIKTRGQQVTLRCSPKSGHDTVSWYQQALGQGPQFIFQYYEEEERQRGNFPDRFSGHQFPNYSSELNVNALLLGDSALYLCASSLVAGSYNEQFFGPGTRLTVL.

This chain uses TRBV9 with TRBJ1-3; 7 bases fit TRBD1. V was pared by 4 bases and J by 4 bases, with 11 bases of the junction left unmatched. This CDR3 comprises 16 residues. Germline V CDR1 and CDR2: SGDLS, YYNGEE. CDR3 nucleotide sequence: TGTGCCAGCAGCCCTGAGGGACAGAGAGACGGAAACACCATATATTTT. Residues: CASSPEGQRDGNTIYF. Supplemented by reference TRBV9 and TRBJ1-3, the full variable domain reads DSGVTQTPKHLITATGQRVTLRCSPRSGDLSVYWYQQSLDQGLQFLIQYYNGEERAKGNILERFSAQQFPDLHSELNLSSLELGDSALYFCASSPEGQRDGNTIYFGEGSWLTVV.

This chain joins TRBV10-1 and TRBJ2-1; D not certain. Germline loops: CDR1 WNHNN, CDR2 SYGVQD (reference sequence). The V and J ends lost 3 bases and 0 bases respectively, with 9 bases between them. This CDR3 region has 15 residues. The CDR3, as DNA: TGCGCCAGCAGTGACTTAAGTAGCTCCTACAATGAGCAGTTCTTC. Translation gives CASSDLSSSYNEQFF.